The rows below give T cell receptor beta chains drawn from one sample of a study of T cell repertoires in cytomegalovirus infection. The antigens these receptors bind are not known. TCRdb re-derived calls from the reads in MiXCR, one entry per CDR3 protein. The data contain a few hundred thousand distinct CDR3 sequences, around 40% of them seen just once; the ten biggest clones take up about 46%. Source: cultured PBMCs, taken from culture after CMV antigen stimulation. The receptor set was obtained from a human donor in good health (CMV status not recorded). Some clones in this sample may be carry-over from other donors' samples. The CDR3 runs from the conserved cysteine through the conserved F or W. The order of the fields is D gene, V gene, J gene, clone size, CDR3 DNA, CDR3 protein. The D gene is left open where the match is weak. Size is omitted from some rows. Given values are once, few, many or a class for expanded clones.

>TRBD2|TRBV20-1|TRBJ2-5|.
TGCAGTGCCGGGGGTCGGGGGGGGCAAGAGACCCAGTACTTC
CSAGGRGGQETQYF
>.|TRBV12-3/TRBV12-4|TRBJ1-2|.
TGTGCCAGCAGCCCGGGGACTCTAGGACCCAATGACTATGGCTACACCTTC
CASSPGTLGPNDYGYTF
>TRBD2|TRBV7-2|TRBJ2-6|.
TGTGCCAGCAGTAAGTGGGGGACTAGCTCCTCTGGGGCCAACGTCCTGACTTTC
CASSKWGTSSSGANVLTF
>.|TRBV10-3|TRBJ1-1|once
TGTGCCATCAGATCACAAGGACCGACCGCTGAAGCTTTCTTT
CAIRSQGPTAEAFF
>.|TRBV12-5|TRBJ2-7|.
TGTGCTAGTGGTTTGAAAACAGGGCCCTACGAGCAGTACTTC
CASGLKTGPYEQYF
>.|TRBV7-2|TRBJ2-1|.
TGTGCCAGCAGCTTAATACTCGAGAGCAATGAGCAGTTCTTC
CASSLILESNEQFF
>.|TRBV20-1|TRBJ2-7|.
TGCAGTGCTAGGGTGCCTAGCTCCTACGAGCAGTACTTC
CSARVPSSYEQYF
>.|TRBV19|TRBJ2-7|.
TGTGCCAGTAGTATGGCTAGTAGCTACGAGCAGTACTTC
CASSMASSYEQYF
>.|TRBV27|TRBJ2-1|few
TGTGCCAGCAGTTTATTTGGGCTCTCGGGGGTTTACAATGAGCAGTTCTTC
CASSLFGLSGVYNEQFF
>.|TRBV12-3/TRBV12-4|TRBJ2-2|few
TGTGCCAGCAGTTTACTCAGGAACACCGGGGAGCTGTTTTTT
CASSLLRNTGELFF
>TRBD2|TRBV11-2|TRBJ2-7|few
TGTGCCAGCAGCTCCGGGACTATAGCCTACGAGCAGTACTTC
CASSSGTIAYEQYF
>.|TRBV19|TRBJ1-1|few
TGTGCCAGTAGTATAGCGACAGGCGAAGCTTTCTTT
CASSIATGEAFF
>.|TRBV20-1|TRBJ2-7|.
TGCAGTGCTAGAGATCTAGGGTCTATACGGAAGGACGAGCAGTACTTC
CSARDLGSIRKDEQYF
>.|TRBV6-2/TRBV6-3|TRBJ2-7|few
TGTGCCAGCAGACTACAGGGAAGCTCCTACGAGCAGTACTTC
CASRLQGSSYEQYF
>.|TRBV6-6|TRBJ2-1|.
TGTGCCAGCAGTGGGGCGGTCGAGGGCAAGCAGTTCTTC
CASSGAVEGKQFF
>.|TRBV7-4|TRBJ2-5|few
TGTGCCAGCAGCTTAGATCCCCGAGGGACCGAGGGGACCCAGTACTTC
CASSLDPRGTEGTQYF
>.|TRBV25-1|TRBJ2-1|once
TGTGCCAGCAGTGAGGGGACCACGAGGCAGTTCTTC
CASSEGTTRQFF
>.|TRBV2|TRBJ1-3|.
TGTGCCAGCAGTGCGGCCCTCTCTGGAAACACCATATATTTT
CASSAALSGNTIYF
>TRBD2|TRBV10-3|TRBJ2-7|.
TGTGCCATCAGGGCGGGAGCTAACGAGCAGTACTTC
CAIRAGANEQYF
>.|TRBV7-2|TRBJ1-6|many
TGTGCCAGCACCTCCCCCTGGGGCGTCGATTCACCCCTCCACTTT
CASTSPWGVDSPLHF
>TRBD2|TRBV7-2|TRBJ2-1|few
TGTGCCAGCAGAACAACTAGCGGCAGTCCCAATGAGCAGTTCTTC
CASRTTSGSPNEQFF
>.|TRBV6-1|TRBJ2-7|few
TGTGCCAGCTCGGGGGGCTTTGCCTACGAGCAGTACTTC
CASSGGFAYEQYF
>TRBD1|TRBV12-3/TRBV12-4|TRBJ2-4|.
TGTGCCAGCAGGTCGACAGGGGGTGAAAACATTCAGTACTTC
CASRSTGGENIQYF
>TRBD1|TRBV19|TRBJ1-1|few
TGTGCCAGTAGTATCAACGGACAGGGTGCGGCGAAAGCTTTCTTT
CASSINGQGAAKAFF